Following are 21 T cell receptor beta chains from one sample sequenced in a study of cytomegalovirus exposure and HLA in healthy donors. The PCR ran on 60 Vbeta and 13 Jbeta primers. Clones were read by immunoSEQ multiplex PCR, and TCRdb kept only the in-frame ones, dropping some. The sample lists approximately 110,000 clones, 65% to 80% occurring once. The specimen sequenced was PBMCs. These receptors were collected from a woman aged 40 to 50 in good health and CMV-seropositive.

V gene TRBV9 combines with J gene TRBJ2-7, with 7 bases lining up with TRBD2. The CDR3 contains 16 residues. CDR1 and CDR2 from the germline V gene are SGDLS and YYNGEE. Trimming took 0 bases from V and 3 from J; bases not matched to a gene: 9. The CDR3 here is CASSVENSGLFYEQYF. CDR3 in DNA: TGTGCCAGCAGCGTAGAAAATAGCGGGTTGTTCTACGAGCAGTACTTC.

The chain links TRBV29-1 to TRBJ2-5; the match to TRBD2 covers 14 bases. The CDR3 is made up of 14 amino acids. J gave up 4 bases and V 6 bases, and 4 bases lay outside the gene matches. Germline CDR1 reads SQVTM; CDR2 reads ANQGSEA. This CDR3 reads CSVDGTSGGETQYF. CDR3 DNA: TGCAGCGTAGATGGGACTAGCGGGGGAGAGACCCAGTACTTC.

This sequence joins TRBV7-9 and TRBJ2-7; 7 positions agree with TRBD2. The germline CDR1 and CDR2 sequences are SEHNR and FQNEAQ (reference sequence). The CDR3 runs to 14 residues. V dropped 8 bases and J dropped 3; count of bases not matched to a gene: 10. The chain's CDR3 is CASAGRNGDYEQYF. In DNA form, the CDR3 reads TGTGCCAGCGCCGGGAGGAACGGAGACTACGAGCAGTACTTC.

This chain connects TRBV27 to TRBJ2-7; TRBD2 matches 12 bases. CDR1 and CDR2 from the germline V gene are MNHEY and SMNVEV (reference sequence). The CDR3 covers 13 residues. V lost 4 bases to trimming and J lost 5 bases; unmatched junction nucleotides: 0. The CDR3 spells CASSWTSGNEQYF. The CDR3 DNA sequence: TGTGCCAGCAGTTGGACTAGCGGGAACGAGCAGTACTTC.

The chain recombines TRBV5-4 with TRBJ2-1; 16 nucleotides line up with TRBD2. The CDR3 covers 14 residues. V shed 5 bases and J 16 bases; nucleotides not matched to a gene: 9. Germline V CDR1 and CDR2: SGHNT, YYREEE (reference sequence). Here the CDR3 DNA reads TGTGCCAGCAGAGGGACTAGCGGGAGGGCCCGTGAATTCTTC. It codes for CASRGTSGRAREFF.

The rearrangement uses TRBV20-1 and TRBJ2-7; D unclear. V was cut by 3 bases and J by 5 bases, with 8 bases left in between. The length of the CDR3 is 11 residues. Germline CDR1 is DFQATT and CDR2 is SNEGSKA (reference sequence). This CDR3 is CSAREYDEQYF. The CDR3 DNA reads as TGCAGTGCTAGGGAGTACGACGAGCAGTACTTC.

The V and J genes are TRBV9 and TRBJ2-1; TRBD2 aligns across 9 bases. CDR1 and CDR2 (germline): SGDLS, YYNGEE. CDR3 length: 14 amino acids. Trimming took 4 bases from V and 7 from J; bases not matched to a gene: 6. The CDR3 region has the DNA TGTGCCAGCAGCCCCGGACTAGCGCCAAATGAGCAGTTCTTC. It codes for CASSPGLAPNEQFF.

The gene calls are TRBV7-9 and TRBJ2-6, with TRBD1 identical over 8 bases. V shed 5 bases, J shed 1 base, and the junction held 7 bases outside the gene matches. The length of the CDR3 is 17 residues. Germline CDR1 reads SEHNR; CDR2 reads FQNEAQ (reference sequence). The chain's CDR3 is CASSPRDRISGANVLTF. For the CDR3, the DNA is TGTGCCAGCAGCCCGAGGGACAGGATATCTGGGGCCAACGTCCTGACTTTC.

Only a few counts were recorded for this clone. The gene calls are TRBV6-6 and TRBJ2-3; 7 nucleotides line up with TRBD1. The length of the CDR3 is 14 residues. Germline CDR1 and CDR2: MNHNY and SVGAGI (reference sequence). V lost 6 bases to trimming and J lost 2 bases; unmatched junction nucleotides: 5. The CDR3 DNA sequence: TGTGCCAGCAGCTCGGGACAGCACACAGATACGCAGTATTTT. Amino acid sequence: CASSSGQHTDTQYF.

This chain links TRBV7-9 with TRBJ2-3, with a tentative D call TRBD2 (6 bases). Trimming took off 6 bases at V and 9 bases at J, with 16 bases between the two ends. The CDR3 covers 13 residues. Per germline, CDR1 SEHNR and CDR2 FQNEAQ (reference sequence). Written as DNA, the CDR3 is TGTGCCAGCAGGCAAACGACCGGAGGGACGCAGTATTTT. It yields the protein CASRQTTGGTQYF.

This clone was detected only a few times. The CDR3: CASSESGRTGGTGELFF. The CDR3 DNA reads as TGTGCCAGCAGTGAATCAGGAAGGACAGGAGGGACCGGGGAGCTGTTTTTT. The chain has TRBV25-1 and TRBJ2-2; TRBD1 might be the D (7 bases). This CDR3 region has 17 residues. Germline lookup yields CDR1 MGHDK and CDR2 SYGVNS. V was clipped by 1 base and J by 5 bases, with 17 bases between them.

The chain carries TRBV11-1 and TRBJ2-5; 12 nucleotides line up with TRBD2. V was clipped by 11 bases and J by 7 bases; unmatched bases: 14. The CDR3 runs 15 residues. CDR1 SGHAT and CDR2 FQDESV come from the germline V gene (reference sequence). DNA for the CDR3: TGTGCCGGCCCGAGACTAGCGGGAGACCCCGGGACCCAGTACTTC. This codes for CAGPRLAGDPGTQYF.

CDR3 DNA sequence: TGCGCCAGCGGGCATCCTAGCGGGAGCGGCGAGCAGTACTTC. It specifies CASGHPSGSGEQYF. V is TRBV5-1 and J is TRBJ2-7; 10 bases line up with TRBD2. The CDR3 is 14 residues long. Germline CDR1 and CDR2: SGHRS and YFSETQ. Trimming cost V 7 bases and J 6 bases; bases outside gene matches: 10.

The chain joins TRBV4-1 to TRBJ1-4; D gene uncertain. V lost 0 bases and J lost 8, with 16 bases in between. CDR1 MGHRA and CDR2 YSYEKL come from the germline V gene. This CDR3 region has 16 residues. In DNA form, the CDR3 reads TGCGCCAGCAGCCAAGATTCGGCAGGAGGTGGGGAAAAACTGTTTTTT. Its translation is CASSQDSAGGGEKLFF.

The chain has TRBV5-4 and TRBJ1-1; unclear D gene. This CDR3 spans 14 amino acids. Per the germline V gene, CDR1 is SGHNT and CDR2 is YYREEE (reference sequence). V lost 3 bases and J lost 10, with 19 bases in between. The CDR3 nucleotides read TGTGCCAGCAGCTCCGGCCCCGCTTGGAGGCTAGCTTTCTTT. This gives the protein CASSSGPAWRLAFF.

The chain joins TRBV4-2 to TRBJ2-5; 7 bases align to TRBD2. Germline CDR1 is LGHNA and CDR2 is YNFKEQ. The CDR3 is 13 amino acids. With 3 bases clipped from V and 5 bases from J, the junction kept 3 bases outside the gene matches. Written as DNA, the CDR3 is TGTGCCAGCAGCCATTGGCGGGGGGAGACCCAGTACTTC. This gives the protein CASSHWRGETQYF.

V and J are TRBV5-6 and TRBJ2-1, with a possible D match to TRBD1 (5 bases). V dropped 3 bases and J dropped 2 bases, with 15 bases sitting between them. This CDR3 is 16 amino acids long. Germline values: CDR1 SGHDT, CDR2 YYEEEE. The CDR3 DNA follows: TGTGCCAGCAGCTGGCTTGGGGCGCCTCCCTACAATGAGCAGTTCTTC. Its translation: CASSWLGAPPYNEQFF.

This clone has a handful of counts. The chain is built from TRBV11-2 and TRBJ1-3; the match to TRBD1 covers 7 bases. J gave up 3 bases and V 5 bases, and 4 bases lay outside the gene matches. The CDR3 is made up of 14 amino acids. Looked up from germline, CDR1 is SGHAT and CDR2 is FQNNGV. This CDR3 reads CASSQGGYGNTIYF. DNA for the CDR3: TGTGCCAGCAGCCAAGGGGGCTATGGAAACACCATATATTTT. The variable domain in full, with the rest retrieved from reference TRBV11-2 and TRBJ1-3, is EAGVAQSPRYKIIEKRQSVAFWCNPISGHATLYWYQQILGQGPKLLIQFQNNGVVDDSQLPKDRFSAERLKGVDSTLKIQPAKLEDSAVYLCASSQGGYGNTIYFGEGSWLTVV.

The V and J genes are TRBV15 and TRBJ2-2; tentative D call: TRBD2 (6 bases). The CDR3 consists of 16 residues. CDR1 and CDR2 from the germline V gene are LNHNV and YYDKDF (reference sequence). Trimming left V 5 bases short and J 2 bases short, with 15 bases between. The CDR3 is CATSPSRGFNTGELFF. The CDR3 bases are TGTGCCACCAGCCCCAGTCGGGGGTTTAACACCGGGGAGCTGTTTTTT.

In this sample, this clone turned up a few times. The chain links TRBV9 to TRBJ1-2; D is unclear. V gave up 7 bases and J gave up 6 bases, with 10 bases separating them. Germline V lookup: CDR1 SGDLS, CDR2 YYNGEE. This CDR3 region has 11 residues. The CDR3 DNA sequence: TGTGCCAGCCCCCTTACAGATGGCTACACCTTC. Residues: CASPLTDGYTF.

The V gene is TRBV19, the J gene TRBJ2-7, with a possible D match to TRBD1 (6 bases). Germline V gene lookup returns CDR1 LNHDA and CDR2 SQIVND (reference sequence). The V gene lost 5 bases and the J gene lost 4 bases, with 21 bases spanning the gap. CDR3 length equals 16 residues. The CDR3 coding sequence is TGTGCCAGTAGTGGGTACTCTGAGGGGGACGGGTACGAGCAGTACTTC. It codes for CASSGYSEGDGYEQYF.